This T cell receptor beta chain was recorded in a study of T cell repertoires in cytomegalovirus infection. Study as a whole: In the study, CMV epitopes included recently identified HLA-C-restricted and well-studied HLA-B-restricted ones. Carrying CMV and the relevant HLA type showed in public TCR beta signatures. Overall study findings and caveats: Within the response measured ex vivo, HLA-C-restricted CMV-specific TCR beta clonotypes were dominant. There were carriers of CMV plus the relevant HLA, and cumulative public TCR beta family frequency identified them.

There are 14 residues in the CDR3. Between the trimmed V and J ends, which lost 5 bases and 1 base, there was a span of 11 bases. CDR1 and CDR2 from the germline V gene are MNHEY and SVGEGT. There are a few counts of this clonotype. As yet, its antigen is unknown. TCRdb re-derived calls from the reads in MiXCR, one entry per CDR3 protein. This table holds about half a million distinct CDR3 sequences, about 44% found once. The rearrangement uses TRBV6-2 or TRBV6-3 and TRBJ1-1; D remains unclear. Sequences were derived from cultured PBMCs, sampled from culture after CMV antigen stimulation. This TCR was recovered from a human donor in good health (CMV status not recorded). Some clones in this sample may be carry-over from other donors' samples. CDR3 coding DNA: TGTGCCAGCAGTCCCCGACGGAGGAACACTGAAGCTTTCTTT. Translation: CASSPRRRNTEAFF.